The 7 T cell receptor beta chains below were found in one sample sequenced in a study of T cells in Graves' hyperthyroidism and ophthalmopathy. RNA transcripts yielded amplified TCR beta CDR3 regions. The HTBI set primed first-round TCR CDR3 RT-PCR. TCRdb re-derived calls from the multiplex PCR reads in MiXCR, one entry per CDR3 protein. The sample has some 460,000 distinct CDR3 sequences; approximately 15% are singletons. The sample was blood. The receptors shown here come from a young woman with Graves' hyperthyroidism.

This clonotype has a count of ten or more. This chain links TRBV11-2 with TRBJ2-5; 8 positions match TRBD1. Trimming cost V 0 bases and J 1 base; bases outside gene matches: 4. Germline lookup yields CDR1 SGHAT and CDR2 FQNNGV. This CDR3 contains 16 residues. In nucleotides, the CDR3 is TGTGCCAGCAGCTTAGAAAGACAGGGGATCCAAGAGACCCAGTACTTC. It is translated as CASSLERQGIQETQYF.

The rearrangement links TRBV4-1 to TRBJ2-5; 13 nucleotides align to TRBD2. CDR3 length: 16 amino acids. With V trimmed by 4 bases and J by 2 bases, 4 bases remained unmatched. Germline CDR1 MGHRA, CDR2 YSYEKL. CDR3 nucleotide sequence: TGCGCCAGCAGCCGGGGGACTAGCGGGAATCAAGAGACCCAGTACTTC. Translated: CASSRGTSGNQETQYF.

The table lists this clonotype with many counts. J is TRBJ2-1 and V is TRBV2, with 9 bases lining up with TRBD2. Germline V CDR1 and CDR2: SNHLY, FYNNEI. The CDR3 consists of 15 residues. The J segment lost 2 bases and the V segment lost 5 bases, leaving 4 bases of the junction unmatched. The DNA of the CDR3 is TGTGCCAGCAGTCTTAGCGGGGGCCCCTACAATGAGCAGTTCTTC. Its protein is CASSLSGGPYNEQFF.

The chain uses TRBV5-6 and TRBJ2-2, with 8 nucleotides matching TRBD1. V gave up 3 bases and J gave up 4 bases; unmatched junction bases: 5. The germline V gene encodes CDR1 SGHDT and CDR2 YYEEEE. This CDR3 region has 15 residues. The chain's CDR3 is CASSSFTGGTGELFF. The DNA of the CDR3 is TGTGCCAGCAGCTCATTCACAGGGGGCACCGGGGAGCTGTTTTTT.

On this clonotype: Germline and junction disagree at one end, which may indicate a read error. V gene TRBV4-2 combines with J gene TRBJ2-7, with D perhaps matching TRBD2 (5 bases). CDR1 and CDR2 from the germline V gene are LGHNA and YNFKEQ. The CDR3 extends over 14 amino acids. The chain's CDR3 is CASSQETIAYGQYF. For the CDR3, the DNA is TGTGCCAGCAGCCAAGAGACTATAGCCTACGGGCAGTACTTC.

This clonotype was observed once. The V gene is TRBV6-1, the J gene TRBJ2-1; 8 nucleotides line up with TRBD2. V lost 3 bases to trimming and J lost 2 bases; unmatched junction nucleotides: 6. The CDR3 is 16 residues long. The germline V gene has CDR1 MNHNS and CDR2 SASEGT. The CDR3 is CASSDPGLATYNEQFF. For the CDR3, the DNA is TGTGCCAGCAGTGACCCCGGACTAGCTACCTACAATGAGCAGTTCTTC.

This clonotype was picked up many times. The gene calls are TRBV18 and TRBJ1-5; TRBD1 might be the D (5 bases). The CDR3 is 13 amino acids. Germline CDR1 reads KGHSH; CDR2 reads LQKENI. The ends were cut back, 10 bases at V and 4 bases at J, with 14 bases in the middle. The DNA for the CDR3 is TGTGCCACCGCGGGGGAACAGAATCAGCCCCAGCATTTT. It codes for CATAGEQNQPQHF.